This passage covers 9 T cell receptor beta chains from one sample sequenced in a study of cytomegalovirus exposure and HLA in healthy donors (dated by TCRdb to 2016 to 2017). The protocol used for the library was the immunoSEQ multiplex PCR assay. For the multiplex PCR, a mixture combining 60 forward primers for TCR Vbeta segments and 13 reverse primers for TCR Jbeta segments was used. In TCRdb, the immuneACCESS table is reduced to in-frame sequences with V and J assigned. These tables do not hold every clone; where another copy was compared, an unresolved V gene accounts for under half, and the others remain unexplained. This sample gives 99,000 or so clones in total; over 70% of them show up just once. 6.5% to 9.5% of the sample lies in the top ten. Sequences were obtained from PBMCs. The receptors shown here come from a middle-aged woman in good health and CMV-seropositive.

For the CDR3, the DNA is TGCGCCAGCATGCTAGCGGGGGGTCTTACCGGGGAGCTGTTTTTT. It yields the protein CASMLAGGLTGELFF. V gene TRBV5-1 combines with J gene TRBJ2-2; 11 bases agree with TRBD2. The CDR3 totals 15 residues. J was trimmed by 5 bases and V by 6 bases; bases with no gene match: 6. Germline V lookup: CDR1 SGHRS, CDR2 YFSETQ.

V and J are TRBV7-9 and TRBJ2-1; perhaps TRBD1 as D (6 bases). From germline, CDR1 is SEHNR and CDR2 FQNEAQ (reference sequence). Trimming took off 5 bases at V and 1 base at J, with 18 bases between the two ends. The CDR3 is 17 residues long. The CDR3 loop reads CASSGGKTGHSYNEQFF. The CDR3 bases are TGTGCCAGCAGCGGCGGCAAGACAGGCCATTCCTACAATGAGCAGTTCTTC.

The chain couples TRBV6-1 to TRBJ2-5; D is unclear. This CDR3 spans 15 amino acids. CDR1 and CDR2 from the germline V gene are MNHNS and SASEGT. The germline V and J ends were trimmed by 4 bases and 4 bases, with 16 bases remaining between them. Here the CDR3 DNA reads TGTGCCAGCAGTGGACTGAAACGGTTTGTAGAGACCCAGTACTTC. Translation: CASSGLKRFVETQYF.

CDR3 DNA sequence: TGCAGCGTTGAATCCCCAGGCTCAAACACAGATACGCAGTATTTT. Amino acid sequence: CSVESPGSNTDTQYF. V and J are TRBV29-1 and TRBJ2-3; D unclear. This CDR3 has 15 amino acids. Trimming stripped 2 bases from V and 2 bases from J, with 14 bases between. CDR1 is SQVTM, CDR2 ANQGSEA, per germline.

V gene TRBV2 combines with J gene TRBJ2-7; D remains ambiguous. The CDR3 sequence is 13 residues long. V was pared by 1 base and J by 7 bases, with 11 bases between. CDR1 is SNHLY, CDR2 FYNNEI, per germline. CDR3 nucleotide sequence: TGTGCCAGCAGTGAAGTCACACTAATTGAGCAGTACTTC. Translation: CASSEVTLIEQYF.

The J gene is TRBJ1-2, the V gene TRBV18; TRBD1 aligns across 9 bases. V was clipped by 3 bases and J by 6 bases; unmatched bases: 5. The CDR3 runs 14 residues. Germline V CDR1 and CDR2: KGHSH, LQKENI. The CDR3 DNA reads TGTGCCAGCTCACCCCGGACAGGGGACCATGGCTACACCTTC. Translating gives CASSPRTGDHGYTF.

This clone was observed a few times. The chain links TRBV18 to TRBJ1-1, with TRBD1 matching 7 bases. The junction had 10 bases not matched to a gene; V was cut back by 6 bases and J by 3 bases. Germline assignment: CDR1 KGHSH and CDR2 LQKENI. The CDR3 contains 15 residues. The CDR3 reads CASSPSYRGDTEAFF. The CDR3 nucleotides are TGTGCCAGCTCCCCATCGTACAGGGGAGACACTGAAGCTTTCTTT.

The CDR3 sequence is CASRGPGSGDTQYF. CDR3 coding DNA: TGCGCCAGCAGAGGGCCAGGGTCAGGAGATACGCAGTATTTT. The rearrangement joins TRBV5-1 to TRBJ2-3, with a possible D match to TRBD1 (5 bases). This CDR3 spans 14 amino acids. CDR1 is SGHRS, CDR2 YFSETQ, per germline. V was pared by 5 bases and J by 5 bases, with 15 bases between.

V usage is TRBV10-3 and J usage is TRBJ1-5, with a weak D call TRBD1 (6 bases). The V gene lost 4 bases and the J gene lost 7 bases, with 11 bases spanning the gap. The CDR3 sequence is 13 residues long. CDR1 and CDR2 from the germline V gene are ENHRY and SYGVKD. The CDR3 sequence: CAISGKGGQPQHF. CDR3 coding DNA: TGTGCCATCAGTGGAAAGGGGGGGCAGCCCCAGCATTTT.